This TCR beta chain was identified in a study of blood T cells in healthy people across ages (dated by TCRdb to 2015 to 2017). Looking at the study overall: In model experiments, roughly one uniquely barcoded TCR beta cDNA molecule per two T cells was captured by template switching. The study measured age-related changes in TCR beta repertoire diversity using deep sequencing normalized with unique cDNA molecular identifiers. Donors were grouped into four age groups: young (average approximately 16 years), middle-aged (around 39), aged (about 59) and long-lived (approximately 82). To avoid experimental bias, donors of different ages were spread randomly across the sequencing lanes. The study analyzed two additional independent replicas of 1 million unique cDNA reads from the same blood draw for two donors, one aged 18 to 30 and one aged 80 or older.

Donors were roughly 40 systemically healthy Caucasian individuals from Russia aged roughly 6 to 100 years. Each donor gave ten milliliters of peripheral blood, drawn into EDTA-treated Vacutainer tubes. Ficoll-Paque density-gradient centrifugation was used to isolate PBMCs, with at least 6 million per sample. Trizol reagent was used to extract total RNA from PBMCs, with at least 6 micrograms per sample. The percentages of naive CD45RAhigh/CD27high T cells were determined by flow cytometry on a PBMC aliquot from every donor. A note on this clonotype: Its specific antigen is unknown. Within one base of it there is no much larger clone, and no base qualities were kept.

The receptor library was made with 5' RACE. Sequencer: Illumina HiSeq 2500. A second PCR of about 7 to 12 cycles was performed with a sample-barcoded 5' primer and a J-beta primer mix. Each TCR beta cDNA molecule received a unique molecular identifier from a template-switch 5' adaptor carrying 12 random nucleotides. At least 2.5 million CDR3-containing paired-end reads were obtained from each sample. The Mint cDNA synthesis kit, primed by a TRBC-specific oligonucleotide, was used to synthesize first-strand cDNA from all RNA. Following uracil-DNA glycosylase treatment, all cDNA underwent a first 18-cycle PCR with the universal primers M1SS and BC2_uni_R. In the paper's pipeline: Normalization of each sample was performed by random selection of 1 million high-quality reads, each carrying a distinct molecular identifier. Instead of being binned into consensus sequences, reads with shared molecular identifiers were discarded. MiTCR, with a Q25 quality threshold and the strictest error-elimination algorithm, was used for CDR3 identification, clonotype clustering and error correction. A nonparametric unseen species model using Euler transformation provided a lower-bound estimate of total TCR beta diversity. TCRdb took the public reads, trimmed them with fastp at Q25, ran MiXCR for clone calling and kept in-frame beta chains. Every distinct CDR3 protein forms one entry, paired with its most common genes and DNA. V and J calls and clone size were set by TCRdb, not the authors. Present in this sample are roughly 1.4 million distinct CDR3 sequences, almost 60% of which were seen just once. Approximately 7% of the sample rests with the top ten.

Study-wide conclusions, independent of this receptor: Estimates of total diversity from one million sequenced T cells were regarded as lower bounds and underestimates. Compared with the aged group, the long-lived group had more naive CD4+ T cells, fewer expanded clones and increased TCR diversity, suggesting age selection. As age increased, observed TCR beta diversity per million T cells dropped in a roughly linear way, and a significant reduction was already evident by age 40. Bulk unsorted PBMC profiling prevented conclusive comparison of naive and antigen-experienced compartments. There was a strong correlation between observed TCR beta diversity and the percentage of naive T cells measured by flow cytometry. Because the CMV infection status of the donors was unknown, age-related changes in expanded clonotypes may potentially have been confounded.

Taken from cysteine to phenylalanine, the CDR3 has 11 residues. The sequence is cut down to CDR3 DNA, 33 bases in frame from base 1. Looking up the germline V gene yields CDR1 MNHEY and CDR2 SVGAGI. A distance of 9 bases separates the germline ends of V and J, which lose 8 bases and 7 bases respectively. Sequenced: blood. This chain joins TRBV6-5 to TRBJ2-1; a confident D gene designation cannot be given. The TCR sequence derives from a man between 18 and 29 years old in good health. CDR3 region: CASVGLNEQFF. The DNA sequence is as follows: TGTGCCAGCGTTGGCCTGAATGAGCAGTTCTTC.